The rows below give T cell receptor beta chains drawn from one sample of a study of Ad26.COV2.S vaccination and SARS-CoV-2 variants. Assay: immunoSEQ multiplex PCR; the TCRdb copy retains only in-frame clones and omits some. Of fewer than 400,000 clones listed, roughly nine tenths were seen once; the top ten hold roughly 3%. The sequenced sample was peripheral blood, obtained in a trial of Ad26.COV2.S vaccine versus placebo. The receptors come from a person aged 18-65 years who received the Ad26.COV2.S COVID-19 vaccine or a placebo. Both conserved end residues are trimmed from each CDR3. The D gene is left open where the match is weak.

v_gene: TRBV7-9; d_gene: TRBD1; CDR3aa: ASSLGTGQGYTEAF
v_gene: TRBV2; d_gene: -; CDR3aa: ASIQAINYGYT
v_gene: TRBV6-5; d_gene: -; CDR3aa: ASRWAGADYGYT
v_gene: TRBV5-1; d_gene: -; CDR3aa: ASRGGLNTEAF
v_gene: TRBV12-1; d_gene: -; CDR3aa: ASSEEDSVIYEQY
v_gene: TRBV6-2/TRBV6-3; d_gene: -; CDR3aa: ASSFSGNTIY
v_gene: TRBV7-2; d_gene: -; CDR3aa: ASRSTGELF
v_gene: TRBV19; d_gene: TRBD1; CDR3aa: ASSTLGQGANEQF
v_gene: TRBV6-1; d_gene: -; CDR3aa: ASSEARQPQH
v_gene: TRBV21-1; d_gene: -; CDR3aa: ASSKVFPGPCNNEKLF
v_gene: TRBV2; d_gene: TRBD1; CDR3aa: ASRRDRATYNEQF
v_gene: TRBV7-9; d_gene: -; CDR3aa: ASSRAVGGFTDTQY
v_gene: TRBV6-5; d_gene: -; CDR3aa: ASSKGNSYEQY
v_gene: TRBV7-9; d_gene: TRBD1; CDR3aa: ASTTRTGENEQF
v_gene: TRBV3-1/TRBV3-2; d_gene: TRBD2; CDR3aa: ASSPTRSGDPRKNIQY
v_gene: TRBV7-2; d_gene: -; CDR3aa: ASSLSGVGSGNTIY
v_gene: TRBV5-6; d_gene: -; CDR3aa: ASIQPDEPGNQPQH
v_gene: TRBV5-1; d_gene: TRBD1; CDR3aa: ASSSGTGGNRNTEAF
v_gene: TRBV5-1; d_gene: TRBD1; CDR3aa: ASSWQGANEKLF
v_gene: TRBV11-2; d_gene: -; CDR3aa: ASSRQDSGLGPQH
v_gene: TRBV9; d_gene: -; CDR3aa: ASSVEGDRYNEQF
v_gene: TRBV18; d_gene: -; CDR3aa: ASSPRRYSYNEQF
v_gene: TRBV28; d_gene: TRBD1; CDR3aa: ASGDRGNYGYT
v_gene: TRBV2; d_gene: -; CDR3aa: ASTFSGNTIY
v_gene: TRBV3-1/TRBV3-2; d_gene: -; CDR3aa: ASSQLSVDTQY
v_gene: TRBV11-1; d_gene: TRBD1; CDR3aa: ASSLVPGQSYEQY
v_gene: TRBV14; d_gene: -; CDR3aa: ASSQLPGPEEQY
v_gene: TRBV4-1; d_gene: TRBD1; CDR3aa: ASSQDPHRGRDTGELF
v_gene: TRBV19; d_gene: TRBD1; CDR3aa: ASSKGQGDTEAF
v_gene: TRBV7-9; d_gene: -; CDR3aa: ASSPQGATEAF
v_gene: TRBV19; d_gene: -; CDR3aa: ASMTPGFYGYT
v_gene: TRBV27; d_gene: TRBD1; CDR3aa: ASRGQGARGGYT
v_gene: TRBV27; d_gene: -; CDR3aa: ASSLARENTGELF
v_gene: TRBV10-3; d_gene: -; CDR3aa: AISESGNQPQH
v_gene: TRBV7-8; d_gene: -; CDR3aa: ASSPARLGRVRPQPQH
v_gene: TRBV18; d_gene: -; CDR3aa: ASSKAGGGRTDTQY
v_gene: TRBV7-2; d_gene: -; CDR3aa: ASSFPGYNYGYT
v_gene: TRBV30; d_gene: TRBD1; CDR3aa: AWSPRGATRLGSPLH
v_gene: TRBV4-1; d_gene: -; CDR3aa: ASSIGRGTDTQY
v_gene: TRBV20-1; d_gene: TRBD2; CDR3aa: SASSGGAYNEQF
v_gene: TRBV5-6; d_gene: -; CDR3aa: ASSLRAVSNQPQH
v_gene: TRBV11-3; d_gene: -; CDR3aa: ASSPRNSNTGELF
v_gene: TRBV4-3; d_gene: -; CDR3aa: ASSQDQAANQPQH
v_gene: TRBV5-4; d_gene: TRBD1; CDR3aa: ASSPGQVSYEQY
v_gene: TRBV25-1; d_gene: -; CDR3aa: ASSELGTQANEKLF
v_gene: TRBV3-1/TRBV3-2; d_gene: TRBD1; CDR3aa: ASSQVGTGAYEQY
v_gene: TRBV7-9; d_gene: TRBD1; CDR3aa: ASSFRQGARETQY
v_gene: TRBV6-5; d_gene: -; CDR3aa: ASMSHEAYNSPLH
v_gene: TRBV27; d_gene: TRBD1; CDR3aa: ASSRTQGATGELF
v_gene: TRBV11-2; d_gene: TRBD1; CDR3aa: ASSFPGTGNSGYT
v_gene: TRBV11-2; d_gene: TRBD1; CDR3aa: ASSLIWTGTTSTDTQY
v_gene: TRBV7-9; d_gene: -; CDR3aa: ASSLGGGASNEQF
v_gene: TRBV7-9; d_gene: -; CDR3aa: ASSFGPNTEAF
v_gene: TRBV19; d_gene: TRBD1; CDR3aa: ASSGGTGVSEAF
v_gene: TRBV4-3; d_gene: -; CDR3aa: ASSQEGRATNEKLF
v_gene: TRBV10-3; d_gene: -; CDR3aa: AISDRDSYEQY
v_gene: TRBV3-1/TRBV3-2; d_gene: -; CDR3aa: ASSPTAGVPEAF
v_gene: TRBV5-1; d_gene: TRBD2; CDR3aa: ASSLSGEHTDTQY
v_gene: TRBV7-9; d_gene: -; CDR3aa: ASSPRAPGVGETQY
v_gene: TRBV11-2; d_gene: TRBD1; CDR3aa: ASSLESGGNYGYT